What follows is one T cell receptor (beta chain) and its context. Its antigen remains unknown. V lost 5 bases and J 4 bases, leaving 10 bases between the germline ends. Germline CDR1 is SGHKS and CDR2 is YYEKEE (reference sequence). The CDR3 spans 12 residues. PCR employed 60 Vbeta and 13 Jbeta primers. The assay was immunoSEQ multiplex PCR, and TCRdb's table has in-frame clones only and misses some. The sample carries approximately 86,000 clones, 60% to 80% recorded once. This sample was taken from a study of cytomegalovirus exposure and HLA in healthy donors. Study outcomes and limitations: An analysis done earlier found most TCR beta V segments productive about 87% or about 30% of the time.

The rearrangement links TRBV5-5 to TRBJ2-7; D is unresolved. The sample comprised PBMCs. This clonotype was sampled from a man aged 60-69 years in good health and CMV-seronegative. The CDR3 DNA reads TGTGCCAGCAGACAAGGAGCGTACGAGCAGTACTTC. Its translation is CASRQGAYEQYF.